What follows are 8 T cell receptor beta chains derived from one specimen sequenced in a study of cytomegalovirus exposure and HLA in healthy donors. The PCR made use of 60 Vbeta and 13 Jbeta primers. Profiled with immunoSEQ multiplex PCR; TCRdb holds only in-frame clones, not every one. The data show more than 85,000 clones, with 60% to 85% seen just once and over 7% held by the top ten. Material: PBMCs. The source is a woman in her forties in good health and CMV-seropositive.

This clone appeared a single time. Additional DNA sequences in this sample encode the identical CDR3. The CDR3 DNA sequence: TGTGCCAGCACCAGGACAGGGGGCGCCGATGGCTACACCTTC. Residues: CASTRTGGADGYTF. V usage is TRBV27 and J usage is TRBJ1-2; 11 bases match TRBD1. In germline, CDR1 is MNHEY, CDR2 SMNVEV (reference sequence). Losses at the gene ends were 7 bases for V and 6 bases for J; bases not matched to a gene: 7. The CDR3 has 14 amino acids.

V is TRBV11-2 and J is TRBJ2-7, with D tentatively TRBD2 (5 bases). The CDR3 sequence is 15 residues long. V was cut by 3 bases and J by 3 bases, with 15 bases left in between. The germline CDR1 and CDR2 sequences are SGHAT and FQNNGV. The CDR3 region is CASSLLRGLNYEQYF. The CDR3 region has the DNA TGTGCCAGCAGCTTGTTACGCGGGCTAAACTACGAGCAGTACTTC.

The chain uses TRBV9 and TRBJ2-7, with D possibly matching TRBD2 (6 bases). The CDR3 is 14 amino acids. The V and J ends lost 4 bases and 0 bases respectively, with 11 bases between them. Germline CDR1 is SGDLS and CDR2 is YYNGEE. The CDR3 spells CASSRGYTSYEQYF. Written as DNA, the CDR3 is TGTGCCAGCAGCCGGGGGTATACCTCCTACGAGCAGTACTTC.

This chain joins TRBV11-3 and TRBJ2-7; 8 bases agree with TRBD1. Unmatched junction bases numbered 5, after V lost 4 bases and J lost 0 bases. The V gene's germline CDR1 is SGHNT and CDR2 YENEEA. This CDR3 contains 15 residues. DNA for the CDR3: TGTGCCAGCAGCTCGCGGGACAGGTTCTCCTACGAGCAGTACTTC. Its translation is CASSSRDRFSYEQYF.

The chain combines TRBV19 with TRBJ2-5; TRBD2 matches at 7 bases. J gave up 1 base and V 3 bases, and 5 bases lay outside the gene matches. CDR1 and CDR2 from the germline V gene are LNHDA and SQIVND (reference sequence). The CDR3 totals 15 residues. The CDR3 DNA sequence: TGTGCCAGTAGTATCTCTAGCGGTATCCAAGAGACCCAGTACTTC. Translated, it gives CASSISSGIQETQYF. The full variable domain, its missing parts supplied by reference TRBV19 and TRBJ2-5, is DGGITQSPKYLFRKEGQNVTLSCEQNLNHDAMYWYRQDPGQGLRLIYYSQIVNDFQKGDIAEGYSVSREKKESFPLTVTSAQKNPTAFYLCASSISSGIQETQYFGPGTRLLVL.

This clone was detected a few times. The rearrangement links TRBV4-2 to TRBJ2-7, with 10 bases lining up with TRBD2. Germline assignment: CDR1 LGHNA and CDR2 YNFKEQ. The ends lost 0 bases at V and 3 bases at J; junction bases unmatched: 2. The CDR3 has 15 amino acids. The CDR3 DNA sequence: TGTGCCAGCAGCCAAGAATGGACTAGCGGCTACGAGCAGTACTTC. This codes for CASSQEWTSGYEQYF.

The chain couples TRBV29-1 to TRBJ2-2; the match to TRBD1 covers 8 bases. CDR1 and CDR2 (germline): SQVTM, ANQGSEA. The V gene end was trimmed by 8 bases and the J gene end by 7 bases; junction bases not matched to a gene: 6. The CDR3 totals 12 residues. As DNA, the CDR3 is TGCAGCACTCAGGGGGCCGGCGGGGAGCTGTTTTTT. Encoded protein: CSTQGAGGELFF.

This sequence joins TRBV5-1 and TRBJ2-1; tentatively, D is TRBD2 (6 bases). The CDR3 loop spans 15 amino acids. Germline V lookup: CDR1 SGHRS, CDR2 YFSETQ. V dropped 2 bases and J dropped 8 bases, with 17 bases sitting between them. CDR3 loop: CASSFLTGVGDEQFF. The CDR3, as DNA: TGCGCCAGCAGCTTTCTGACGGGAGTAGGGGATGAGCAGTTCTTC.